The 9 T cell receptor beta chains presented below share a single source sample, sequenced in a study of CD8+CD57+ T cells in acquired aplastic anemia. The template used for profiling TCR beta VDJ and CDR3 was genomic DNA. MiXCR, applied by TCRdb to the reads, yields one record per CDR3 protein. The sample records 250,000 to 300,000 distinct CDR3 sequences, 56% being singletons. Sequenced material: sorted CD4+, CD8+, or CD8+CD57+ T cells (not recorded which) from PBMCs. The receptors originated from a human donor with severe aplastic anemia or a healthy control (not recorded which).

This clonotype was picked up many times. The CDR3 region is CASSSGSDSGNTIYF. DNA of the CDR3: TGTGCCAGCAGCTCCGGGTCCGACTCTGGAAACACCATATATTTT. This chain connects TRBV7-6 to TRBJ1-3; no reliable D call. With 4 bases removed from V and 0 bases from J, the gap between germline ends came to 10 bases. CDR3 length equals 15 residues. Germline V CDR1 and CDR2: SGHVS, FNYEAQ.

This clonotype came up a few times. The chain combines TRBV2 with TRBJ1-2, with D possibly matching TRBD1 (5 bases). Per germline, CDR1 SNHLY and CDR2 FYNNEI. The CDR3 runs to 14 residues. V gave up 9 bases and J gave up 5 bases, with 19 bases separating them. The CDR3 reads CASSLAGAPYGYTF. CDR3 nucleotide sequence: TGTGCCAGTAGTCTTGCCGGGGCACCTTATGGCTACACCTTC.

The V and J genes are TRBV5-1 and TRBJ1-3; D possibly corresponds to TRBD1 (5 bases). The CDR3 contains 15 residues. Trimming took off 2 bases at V and 7 bases at J, with 16 bases between the two ends. Germline lookup yields CDR1 SGHRS and CDR2 YFSETQ. The CDR3 region has the DNA TGCGCCAGCAGCTTAACCGGGACCCCAGTCAACACCATATATTTT. This encodes CASSLTGTPVNTIYF.

This chain joins TRBV3-1 and TRBJ1-2; possible D gene TRBD1, 5 bases. Trimming left V 4 bases short and J 0 bases short, with 12 bases between. Germline CDR1 reads LGHDT; CDR2 reads YNNKEL (reference sequence). The CDR3 extends over 15 amino acids. The CDR3, as DNA: TGTGCCAGCAGCCGGGGGGACGGAACTAACTATGGCTACACCTTC. Protein product: CASSRGDGTNYGYTF.

The chain is built from TRBV6-4 and TRBJ1-2; no firm D call. The CDR3 contains 12 residues. V was trimmed by 7 bases and J by 2 bases, leaving 8 bases between them. Germline V gives CDR1 MRHNA, CDR2 SNTAGT. The chain's CDR3 is CASNFINYGYTF. CDR3 nucleotides: TGTGCCAGCAACTTCATCAACTATGGCTACACCTTC.

J is TRBJ1-2 and V is TRBV20-1; 9 bases are a match to TRBD1. The V gene end was trimmed by 3 bases and the J gene end by 3 bases; junction bases not matched to a gene: 8. There are 15 residues in the CDR3. Germline lookup yields CDR1 DFQATT and CDR2 SNEGSKA (reference sequence). CDR3 sequence (DNA): TGCAGTGCTAGTTTGAGGGGACAGGGACACTATGGCTACACCTTC. The encoded protein is CSASLRGQGHYGYTF.

The rearrangement joins TRBV14 to TRBJ2-1; 12 bases fit TRBD2. Unmatched junction bases numbered 5, after V lost 4 bases and J lost 1 base. Germline-derived CDR1 and CDR2 are SGHDN and FVKESK. The CDR3 covers 17 residues. This CDR3 is CASSPRLAGASYNEQFF. As DNA, the CDR3 is TGTGCCAGCAGCCCTAGACTAGCGGGAGCGTCCTACAATGAGCAGTTCTTC.

This chain connects TRBV6-2 or TRBV6-3 to TRBJ2-3; 8 bases align to TRBD2. V lost 9 bases, J lost 3 bases, and 11 bases stayed unmatched. The CDR3 is 15 amino acids. Germline V CDR1 and CDR2: MNHEY, SVGEGT. CDR3 in DNA: TGTGCCAGTAAATCAATAGCGGGGAGGACAGATACGCAGTATTTT. This codes for CASKSIAGRTDTQYF.

This clonotype was counted only a few times. V gene TRBV10-3 combines with J gene TRBJ2-5; D not certain. Trimming shortened V by 2 bases and J by 3 bases, and 7 bases separated the two germline ends. The germline CDR1 and CDR2 sequences are ENHRY and SYGVKD. The CDR3 has 13 amino acids. The CDR3 nucleotides read TGTGCCATCAGTGAGGACAACGAAGAGACCCAGTACTTC. Encoded protein: CAISEDNEETQYF.